The 26 T cell receptor beta chains below come from one sample, sequenced in a study of blood T cell repertoires in COVID-19. Method: immunoSEQ multiplex PCR; TCRdb's copy keeps in-frame clones and lacks some. Of roughly 260,000 clones in the sample, 86% were seen once. Sequencing used peripheral blood. Receptor source: a man aged 35 to 55 who had recovered from COVID-19.

The chain carries TRBV12-3 or TRBV12-4 and TRBJ2-3; D not certain. CDR3 length: 12 residues. Trimming left V 7 bases short and J 1 base short, with 6 bases between. CDR3 DNA sequence: TGTGCCAGCACCCTAGGCACAGATACGCAGTATTTT. Amino acid sequence: CASTLGTDTQYF.

This clone was counted a single time. This chain joins TRBV3-1 (or the pseudogene TRBV3-2) and TRBJ2-7, with 14 bases matching TRBD2. CDR1 is LGHDT and CDR2 is YNNKEL in the germline V gene (reference sequence). Unmatched junction bases numbered 22, after V lost 4 bases and J lost 8 bases. CDR3 length equals 20 residues. CDR3 protein: CASSLGTSGSNFGCWPQQYF. CDR3 in DNA: TGTGCCAGCAGCCTCGGGACTAGCGGGAGTAACTTTGGTTGTTGGCCCCAGCAGTACTTC.

The V gene is TRBV9, the J gene TRBJ1-1; no definite D call. This CDR3 has 15 amino acids. Germline assignment: CDR1 SGDLS and CDR2 YYNGEE. Trimming removed 0 bases at V and 0 bases at J, with 9 bases between. The CDR3 region has the DNA TGTGCCAGCAGCGTAGGAGGCGGCCTGAACACTGAAGCTTTCTTT. Translation gives CASSVGGGLNTEAFF.

The rearrangement uses TRBV19 and TRBJ2-5; 9 bases fit TRBD2. The trim removed 4 bases at V and 2 bases at J, leaving 5 bases unmatched. The length of the CDR3 is 15 residues. Germline V lookup: CDR1 LNHDA, CDR2 SQIVND (reference sequence). This CDR3 reads CASSTLAGEQETQYF. The CDR3 DNA is TGTGCCAGTAGTACCTTAGCGGGGGAACAAGAGACCCAGTACTTC.

CDR3 nucleotides: TGTGCCAGCACCTCCTCGAGTGGCACGGGAAATGAGCAGTTCTTC. The encoded protein is CASTSSSGTGNEQFF. The rearrangement joins TRBV28 to TRBJ2-1, with D maybe TRBD2 (5 bases). Germline assignment: CDR1 MDHEN and CDR2 SYDVKM. V was shortened by 7 bases and J by 7 bases, with 20 bases between the two germline ends. This CDR3 has 15 amino acids.

The chain is built from TRBV7-8 and TRBJ2-7; D might be TRBD1 (6 bases). CDR1 and CDR2 from the germline V gene are SGHVS and FQNEAQ. The germline V and J ends were trimmed by 10 bases and 3 bases, with 16 bases remaining between them. There are 13 residues in the CDR3. The CDR3 reads CATSTGRGYEQYF. CDR3 DNA sequence: TGTGCCACCTCGACGGGCAGGGGCTACGAGCAGTACTTC.

The chain has TRBV2 and TRBJ2-1, with TRBD2 identical over 7 bases. Trimming removed 4 bases from V and 7 bases from J; junction bases left unmatched: 13. Looked up from germline, CDR1 is SNHLY and CDR2 is FYNNEI. The CDR3 contains 16 residues. The CDR3 protein is CASSGPTSVVPNEQFF. The CDR3 DNA is TGTGCCAGCAGTGGCCCTACTAGCGTCGTTCCGAATGAGCAGTTCTTC.

This chain connects TRBV29-1 to TRBJ2-7; 7 positions agree with TRBD1. Germline assignment: CDR1 SQVTM and CDR2 ANQGSEA. CDR3 length equals 15 residues. V was clipped by 6 bases and J by 2 bases; unmatched bases: 13. The CDR3 nucleotides are TGCAGCGTCCGTATCCGGGACAGTCCCACCTACGAGCAGTACTTC. This translates into CSVRIRDSPTYEQYF.

This sequence joins TRBV6-5 and TRBJ1-1; TRBD1 matches at 7 bases. Germline assignment: CDR1 MNHEY and CDR2 SVGAGI. The CDR3 length is 15 residues. V lost 6 bases and J lost 0; bases outside the gene matches: 7. Here the CDR3 DNA reads TGTGCCAGCAGACGACAGGGTACCATGAACACTGAAGCTTTCTTT. It codes for CASRRQGTMNTEAFF.

The chain links TRBV18 to TRBJ2-4; D possibly corresponds to TRBD1 (6 bases). Germline values: CDR1 KGHSH, CDR2 LQKENI. V was clipped by 2 bases and J by 0 bases, with 8 bases between them. The CDR3 contains 15 residues. CDR3 sequence reads: CASSPWDTAKNIQYF. The CDR3 DNA follows: TGTGCCAGCTCACCATGGGACACAGCCAAAAACATTCAGTACTTC. The complete variable domain, with remaining parts taken from reference TRBV18 and TRBJ2-4, reads NAGVMQNPRHLVRRRGQEARLRCSPMKGHSHVYWYRQLPEEGLKFMVYLQKENIIDESGMPKERFSAEFPKEGPSILRIQQVVRGDSAAYFCASSPWDTAKNIQYFGAGTRLSVL.

The chain carries TRBV6-5 and TRBJ1-2, with D maybe TRBD1 (6 bases). The germline gives CDR1 MNHEY, CDR2 SVGAGI. This CDR3 is built from 14 residues. The germline V and J ends were trimmed by 5 bases and 0 bases, with 10 bases remaining between them. The CDR3 DNA is TGTGCCAGCAGTCACAGGGTAGCTAACTATGGCTACACCTTC. Translated: CASSHRVANYGYTF.

The chain employs TRBV9 and TRBJ2-1; TRBD1 agrees at 8 bases. V trimming: 3 bases; J trimming: 10 bases; junction bases outside the gene matches: 9. Germline loops: CDR1 SGDLS, CDR2 YYNGEE. The CDR3 loop spans 14 amino acids. The CDR3 loop reads CASSDNRQGLEQFF. The CDR3 DNA follows: TGTGCCAGCAGCGACAATCGACAGGGGCTCGAGCAGTTCTTC.

This chain links TRBV11-3 with TRBJ2-3; 8 bases map to TRBD2. Trimming cost V 0 bases and J 1 base; bases outside gene matches: 0. This CDR3 is built from 15 residues. Germline V gene data show CDR1 as SGHNT and CDR2 as YENEEA. This chain's CDR3 is CASSLDGRGTDTQYF. For the CDR3, the DNA is TGTGCCAGCAGCTTAGACGGGAGGGGCACAGATACGCAGTATTTT. Full variable domain (missing parts from reference TRBV11-3 and TRBJ2-3): EAGVVQSPRYKIIEKKQPVAFWCNPISGHNTLYWYLQNLGQGPELLIRYENEEAVDDSQLPKDRFSAERLKGVDSTLKIQPAELGDSAVYLCASSLDGRGTDTQYFGPGTRLTVL.

The CDR3 bases are TGTGCCAGCAGTTCTTTCGGGACAGGGATTCCCTACGAGCAGTACTTC. It specifies CASSSFGTGIPYEQYF. The chain uses TRBV6-2 or TRBV6-3 and TRBJ2-7, with 9 positions matching TRBD1. Germline CDR1 and CDR2: MNHEY and SVGEGT. The CDR3 has 16 amino acids. V lost 4 bases and J lost 2; bases outside the gene matches: 9.

The chain uses TRBV19 and TRBJ1-4; 9 positions match TRBD1. Germline CDR1 and CDR2: LNHDA and SQIVND (reference sequence). V shed 10 bases and J 9 bases; nucleotides not matched to a gene: 15. The CDR3 runs to 15 residues. The CDR3, as DNA: TGTGCCACGGGCAACCGAGGACAGGGGAGGCAAAAACTGTTTTTT. It encodes CATGNRGQGRQKLFF.

This chain connects TRBV5-1 to TRBJ2-2; 7 nucleotides agree with TRBD1. In germline, CDR1 is SGHRS, CDR2 YFSETQ. This CDR3 has 16 amino acids. V shed 4 bases and J 1 base; nucleotides not matched to a gene: 7. Written as DNA, the CDR3 is TGCGCCAGCAGCGTGACAGGGAACGGGAACACCGGGGAGCTGTTTTTT. It translates to CASSVTGNGNTGELFF.

This clone was found once. The chain employs TRBV5-1 and TRBJ2-1; 8 nucleotides line up with TRBD2. CDR1 is SGHRS and CDR2 is YFSETQ in the germline V gene. Trimming at V came to 1 base and at J to 3 bases, leaving 6 bases not matched to a gene. The CDR3 has 16 residues. The CDR3 reads CASSLLGRAYYNEQFF. The CDR3 DNA sequence: TGCGCCAGCAGCTTGCTCGGGAGGGCCTACTACAATGAGCAGTTCTTC. Variable domain in full (rest from reference TRBV5-1 and TRBJ2-1): KAGVTQTPRYLIKTRGQQVTLSCSPISGHRSVSWYQQTPGQGLQFLFEYFSETQRNKGNFPGRFSGRQFSNSRSEMNVSTLELGDSALYLCASSLLGRAYYNEQFFGPGTRLTVL.

CDR3 sequence (DNA): TGTGCCAGTCTAGGTGGGCGGGGGGGCCCCCCAGATACGCAGTATTTT. This encodes CASLGGRGGPPDTQYF. The chain links TRBV19 to TRBJ2-3; TRBD2 matches 9 bases. The V gene end was trimmed by 8 bases and the J gene end by 4 bases; junction bases not matched to a gene: 13. This CDR3 comprises 16 residues. Looked up from germline, CDR1 is LNHDA and CDR2 is SQIVND (reference sequence).

The rearrangement links TRBV29-1 to TRBJ2-1, with TRBD2 matching over 8 bases. The CDR3 length is 16 residues. V shed 3 bases, J shed 3 bases, and the junction held 10 bases outside the gene matches. The germline V gene has CDR1 SQVTM and CDR2 ANQGSEA. The CDR3 loop reads CSVEGVGGASYNEQFF. CDR3 sequence (DNA): TGCAGCGTTGAGGGAGTCGGGGGGGCCAGCTACAATGAGCAGTTCTTC.

The V and J genes are TRBV28 and TRBJ2-1; the match to TRBD1 covers 11 bases. From germline, CDR1 is MDHEN and CDR2 SYDVKM. J lost 8 bases, V lost 4 bases, and 7 bases had no gene match. This CDR3 has 15 residues. Here the CDR3 reads CASSWGQGVIDEQFF. The DNA of the CDR3 is TGTGCCAGCAGTTGGGGACAGGGGGTCATCGATGAGCAGTTCTTC.

This chain connects TRBV19 to TRBJ2-7; 8 bases are a match to TRBD2. CDR1 is LNHDA, CDR2 SQIVND, per germline (reference sequence). The CDR3 extends over 15 amino acids. V trimming: 7 bases; J trimming: 0 bases; junction bases outside the gene matches: 8. The CDR3 DNA follows: TGTGCCAGTACCCCGGGGGGGCCTGGCTCCTACGAGCAGTACTTC. Residues: CASTPGGPGSYEQYF.

The J gene is TRBJ2-1, the V gene TRBV7-2; 8 bases are a match to TRBD2. The CDR3 spans 17 residues. Trimming cost V 5 bases and J 3 bases; bases outside gene matches: 12. In germline, CDR1 is SGHTA, CDR2 FQGNSA. CDR3 in DNA: TGTGCCAGCAGCCTTTTCCCCAGCGGGAGAAGCTACAATGAGCAGTTCTTC. Translating it yields CASSLFPSGRSYNEQFF.

This sequence joins TRBV5-1 and TRBJ2-7, with 9 positions matching TRBD2. CDR3 length: 14 amino acids. CDR1 is SGHRS, CDR2 YFSETQ, per germline. Trimming removed 1 base from V and 3 bases from J; junction bases left unmatched: 2. Here the CDR3 DNA reads TGCGCCAGCAGCTTGAGGCGGGAGGGCTACGAGCAGTACTTC. Its translation: CASSLRREGYEQYF.

The V gene is TRBV4-3, the J gene TRBJ1-4; no firm D call. CDR1 is LGHNA and CDR2 is YSLEER in the germline V gene. V was clipped by 4 bases and J by 8 bases, with 11 bases between them. There are 13 residues in the CDR3. CDR3 residues: CASSLEAGEKLFF. The CDR3 DNA reads as TGCGCCAGCAGCCTCGAGGCCGGCGAAAAACTGTTTTTT.

V is TRBV7-3 and J is TRBJ2-5; 8 bases fit TRBD2. The CDR3 consists of 13 residues. V shed 5 bases, J shed 7 bases, and the junction held 6 bases outside the gene matches. Per the germline V gene, CDR1 is SGHTA and CDR2 is FQGTGA. The CDR3 DNA is TGTGCCAGCAGCCAGGGACTAGGGGGGACCCAGTACTTC. This encodes CASSQGLGGTQYF.

This rearrangement joins TRBV6-5 to TRBJ2-7, with D possibly TRBD1 on 5 matching bases. Germline V gene data show CDR1 as MNHEY and CDR2 as SVGAGI. The CDR3 is 14 amino acids. V was shortened by 0 bases and J by 0 bases, with 6 bases between the two germline ends. This CDR3 is CASSYSTDSYEQYF. CDR3 coding DNA: TGTGCCAGCAGTTACTCGACAGACTCCTACGAGCAGTACTTC.